Presented here are 27 T cell receptor beta chains from one specimen sequenced in a study of T cell responses to AZD1222 COVID-19 vaccine (dated by TCRdb to the early 2020s). The library was built by means of the immunoSEQ multiplex PCR assay. In its TCRdb copy, this immuneACCESS table keeps in-frame sequences only and misses some clones. Where compared with another copy, unresolved V genes explain less than half of these, and the others have no known cause. The sample table holds about 100,000 clones, of which around 87% were seen once. Around 4.4% of the sample goes to the ten largest clones. What the time point label conveys for this sample: baseline before first vaccination. The treatment or condition tag for this specimen amounts to: meningococcal conjugate vaccine given as trial control. The sample consisted of peripheral blood, taken on day 0 of MenACWY control vaccination. Receptor source: an adult in good health.

This rearrangement joins TRBV9 to TRBJ1-2; perhaps TRBD1 as D (5 bases). Trimming removed 4 bases at V and 2 bases at J, with 12 bases between. The CDR3 runs 14 residues. In germline, CDR1 is SGDLS, CDR2 YYNGEE. As DNA, the CDR3 is TGTGCCAGCAGCCCGTCGACAGCAAACTATGGCTACACCTTC. Protein: CASSPSTANYGYTF.

V gene TRBV2 combines with J gene TRBJ1-5, with a weak D call TRBD1 (6 bases). The CDR3 extends over 17 amino acids. The V and J ends lost 0 bases and 0 bases respectively, with 12 bases between them. Germline CDR1 is SNHLY and CDR2 is FYNNEI. CDR3 in amino acids: CASSEAGGAYSNQPQHF. CDR3 nucleotides: TGTGCCAGCAGTGAAGCTGGGGGGGCGTATAGCAATCAGCCCCAGCATTTT.

In this sample, this clone turned up once. This chain links TRBV7-9 with TRBJ1-4, with D unresolved. From germline, CDR1 is SEHNR and CDR2 FQNEAQ (reference sequence). This CDR3 spans 16 amino acids. Trimming cost V 4 bases and J 1 base, with 13 bases left between them. The CDR3 DNA follows: TGTGCCAGCAGCTCTAGTTGGGGAGTAACTAATGAAAAACTGTTTTTT. Translated, it gives CASSSSWGVTNEKLFF.

Within the sample, this clone is medium-sized. The chain uses TRBV2 and TRBJ2-7; TRBD1 is a possible D gene (5 bases). The germline V gene encodes CDR1 SNHLY and CDR2 FYNNEI. V was cut by 11 bases and J by 6 bases, with 32 bases left in between. This CDR3 comprises 17 residues. CDR3 bases: TGTGCCGCGCGGTCCCCCAAACAGGAGCCGTACCTTACCGAGCAGTACTTC. It is translated as CAARSPKQEPYLTEQYF. The entire variable domain, with the rest obtained from reference TRBV2 and TRBJ2-7, is as follows: EPEVTQTPSHQVTQMGQEVILRCVPISNHLYFYWYRQILGQKVEFLVSFYNNEISEKSEIFDDQFSVERPDGSNFTLKIRSTKLEDSAMYFCAARSPKQEPYLTEQYFGPGTRLTVT.

The chain recombines TRBV9 with TRBJ2-3; the D is unclear. The CDR3 totals 15 residues. Trimming shortened V by 0 bases and J by 0 bases, and 8 bases separated the two germline ends. CDR1 is SGDLS and CDR2 is YYNGEE in the germline V gene. Here the CDR3 reads CASSVASLSTDTQYF. For the CDR3, the DNA is TGTGCCAGCAGCGTAGCGTCCCTTAGCACAGATACGCAGTATTTT.

The J gene is TRBJ2-1, the V gene TRBV19; D possibly corresponds to TRBD2 (5 bases). The CDR3 totals 13 residues. Trimming shortened V by 5 bases and J by 8 bases, and 13 bases separated the two germline ends. Germline CDR1 LNHDA, CDR2 SQIVND (reference sequence). This CDR3 reads CASSEGSGYEQFF. Written as DNA, the CDR3 is TGTGCCAGTAGTGAAGGGTCGGGATATGAGCAGTTCTTC.

This clone is categorized as medium-sized (0.01 to 0.1%). As DNA, the CDR3 is TGTGCCAGCAGTGACTCGGCGGACAGGGCTCAGCCCCAGCATTTT. Translated, it gives CASSDSADRAQPQHF. The chain uses TRBV6-4 and TRBJ1-5; TRBD1 agrees at 8 bases. Germline CDR1 MRHNA, CDR2 SNTAGT. CDR3 length equals 15 residues. V dropped 0 bases and J dropped 6; count of bases not matched to a gene: 4.

The rearrangement joins TRBV29-1 to TRBJ1-2, with 7 bases matching TRBD1. Trimming cost V 7 bases and J 7 bases; bases outside gene matches: 15. Per germline, CDR1 SQVTM and CDR2 ANQGSEA. The CDR3 loop spans 14 amino acids. CDR3 in DNA: TGCAGCGAGAGTGGGGACAGTCTTTCGATTGGCTACACCTTC. This translates into CSESGDSLSIGYTF.

The chain couples TRBV7-9 to TRBJ2-1; 11 bases map to TRBD2. J was trimmed by 6 bases and V by 5 bases; bases with no gene match: 9. Looked up from germline, CDR1 is SEHNR and CDR2 is FQNEAQ (reference sequence). CDR3 length equals 16 residues. The CDR3 DNA is TGTGCCAGCAGCACTGGGACTAGCGGAAGCTCCAATGAGCAGTTCTTC. Translation: CASSTGTSGSSNEQFF. Variable domain in full (rest from reference TRBV7-9 and TRBJ2-1): DTGVSQNPRHKITKRGQNVTFRCDPISEHNRLYWYRQTLGQGPEFLTYFQNEAQLEKSRLLSDRFSAERPKGSFSTLEIQRTEQGDSAMYLCASSTGTSGSSNEQFFGPGTRLTVL.

The chain is built from TRBV7-9 and TRBJ2-1, with 9 bases that match TRBD1. Germline lookup yields CDR1 SEHNR and CDR2 FQNEAQ (reference sequence). The CDR3 spans 15 residues. With 5 bases clipped from V and 8 bases from J, the junction kept 10 bases outside the gene matches. The CDR3 spells CASSPGTGPWDEQFF. The CDR3, as DNA: TGTGCCAGCAGCCCAGGGACAGGGCCCTGGGATGAGCAGTTCTTC.

In this sample, this clone turned up once. The chain couples TRBV28 to TRBJ2-7; no reliable D call. Trimming took 5 bases from V and 2 from J, leaving 10 bases between them. Germline V gene lookup returns CDR1 MDHEN and CDR2 SYDVKM. The CDR3 contains 13 residues. CDR3 loop: CASSVTETYEQYF. DNA for the CDR3: TGTGCCAGCAGTGTGACGGAAACCTACGAGCAGTACTTC.

This chain connects TRBV5-6 to TRBJ1-2; TRBD1 aligns across 8 bases. The CDR3 has 17 residues. With 3 bases clipped from V and 8 bases from J, the junction kept 18 bases outside the gene matches. From germline, CDR1 is SGHDT and CDR2 YYEEEE. CDR3 nucleotide sequence: TGTGCCAGCAGCTCTTATCGAGCCGGGACAGGCAGTAGGGGCTACACCTTC. Its protein product is CASSSYRAGTGSRGYTF.

The chain carries TRBV28 and TRBJ2-3; 10 positions match TRBD1. Germline loops: CDR1 MDHEN, CDR2 SYDVKM. V lost 7 bases and J lost 2; bases outside the gene matches: 9. CDR3 length: 16 residues. DNA for the CDR3: TGTGCCAGCACCTCAGGGGGGACAGGGGCCACAGATACGCAGTATTTT. Encoded protein: CASTSGGTGATDTQYF.

The chain's CDR3 is CASSLPQGTEAFF. The CDR3 DNA sequence: TGTGCCAGCAGCTTACCACAGGGGACTGAAGCTTTCTTT. The chain uses TRBV7-9 and TRBJ1-1; 7 nucleotides agree with TRBD1. Germline CDR1 reads SEHNR; CDR2 reads FQNEAQ (reference sequence). Trimming took 2 bases from V and 5 from J; bases not matched to a gene: 2. This CDR3 has 13 residues.

In DNA form, the CDR3 reads TGCGCCAGCAGCCGAGGCATGGTAGGCGTTGAAAAACTGTTTTTT. Protein sequence: CASSRGMVGVEKLFF. The V call is TRBV4-3, the J call TRBJ1-4; D remains ambiguous. CDR1 and CDR2 (germline): LGHNA, YSLEER. Deletions cut 4 bases from V and 7 bases from J, with 16 bases between. This CDR3 contains 15 residues.

This clone was recorded only once. The chain is built from TRBV4-2 and TRBJ2-7, with TRBD1 matching 12 bases. In germline, CDR1 is LGHNA, CDR2 YNFKEQ. The CDR3 has 16 residues. V lost 2 bases to trimming and J lost 8 bases; unmatched junction nucleotides: 10. The CDR3 region has the DNA TGTGCCAGCAGCCAAAACGCGGGACAGGGGGCGGGGAAGCAGTACTTC. Its translation is CASSQNAGQGAGKQYF.

The rearrangement joins TRBV4-2 to TRBJ2-3, with 10 nucleotides matching TRBD1. The length of the CDR3 is 16 residues. Trimming removed 2 bases from V and 5 bases from J; junction bases left unmatched: 7. Germline CDR1 and CDR2: LGHNA and YNFKEQ. The CDR3: CASSQRDRGIEDTQYF. CDR3 nucleotides: TGTGCCAGCAGCCAACGGGACAGGGGAATCGAAGATACGCAGTATTTT.

The chain links TRBV30 to TRBJ1-2; D possibly corresponds to TRBD1 (6 bases). The CDR3 covers 14 residues. Germline-derived CDR1 and CDR2 are GTSNPN and SVGIG (reference sequence). Trimming removed 0 bases from V and 8 bases from J, with 16 bases in between. The CDR3 nucleotides read TGTGCCTGGAGTGTATCGGGGGGCGTAACAGGCTACACCTTC. This gives the protein CAWSVSGGVTGYTF.

The V gene is TRBV3-1 (or the pseudogene TRBV3-2), the J gene TRBJ1-2, with a tentative D call TRBD1 (5 bases). This CDR3 is built from 12 residues. Germline V lookup: CDR1 LGHDT, CDR2 YNNKEL (reference sequence). Trimming pared 4 bases from V and 3 bases from J, leaving 6 bases between. CDR3 DNA sequence: TGTGCCAGCAGCCTGACAGACTATGGCTACACCTTC. Protein: CASSLTDYGYTF.

This chain links TRBV7-2 with TRBJ2-7; 12 positions agree with TRBD2. CDR1 is SGHTA and CDR2 is FQGNSA in the germline V gene. The length of the CDR3 is 16 residues. Trimming cost V 5 bases and J 2 bases; bases outside gene matches: 7. The CDR3 loop is CASSPELAGGPYEQYF. CDR3 DNA: TGTGCCAGCAGCCCCGAGCTAGCGGGAGGGCCCTACGAGCAGTACTTC. Filled out from reference TRBV7-2 and TRBJ2-7, the complete variable domain reads GAGVSQSPSNKVTEKGKDVELRCDPISGHTALYWYRQSLGQGLEFLIYFQGNSAPDKSGLPSDRFSAERTGGSVSTLTIQRTQQEDSAVYLCASSPELAGGPYEQYFGPGTRLTVT.

The chain is built from TRBV19 and TRBJ2-7, with 9 bases that match TRBD1. The CDR3 extends over 14 amino acids. Germline-derived CDR1 and CDR2 are LNHDA and SQIVND (reference sequence). The ends lost 5 bases at V and 7 bases at J; junction bases unmatched: 9. The CDR3 loop reads CASSLQGARDEQYF. The CDR3 DNA reads TGTGCCAGTAGTTTACAGGGGGCGCGTGATGAGCAGTACTTC.

The chain employs TRBV30 and TRBJ1-5, with D unclear. The germline CDR1 and CDR2 sequences are GTSNPN and SVGIG (reference sequence). The V and J ends lost 3 bases and 1 base respectively, with 7 bases between them. There are 13 residues in the CDR3. The CDR3 protein is CAWRLGSNQPQHF. The DNA for the CDR3 is TGTGCCTGGAGATTAGGGAGCAATCAGCCCCAGCATTTT. The whole variable domain, filled in from reference TRBV30 and TRBJ1-5, reads SQTIHQWPATLVQPVGSPLSLECTVEGTSNPNLYWYRQAAGRGLQLLFYSVGIGQISSEVPQNLSASRPQDRQFILSSKKLLLSDSGFYLCAWRLGSNQPQHFGDGTRLSIL.

V and J are TRBV4-3 and TRBJ2-1, with 8 bases that match TRBD2. The trim removed 0 bases at V and 3 bases at J, leaving 10 bases unmatched. Per the germline V gene, CDR1 is LGHNA and CDR2 is YSLEER. The CDR3 has 18 amino acids. In DNA, the CDR3 is TGCGCCAGCAGCCAAGAACCAGCGGGGGCCACCAGCTACAATGAGCAGTTCTTC. Translated, it gives CASSQEPAGATSYNEQFF.

The chain recombines TRBV19 with TRBJ1-2; the D gene is possibly TRBD1 (6 bases). CDR3 length: 15 residues. Germline V gene lookup returns CDR1 LNHDA and CDR2 SQIVND (reference sequence). Trimming left V 3 bases short and J 3 bases short, with 14 bases between. The CDR3 coding sequence is TGTGCCAGTAGTATCGAGTTGGCAGGGGACTATGGCTACACCTTC. Residues: CASSIELAGDYGYTF.

This chain uses TRBV3-1 (or the pseudogene TRBV3-2) with TRBJ1-2, with 7 nucleotides matching TRBD1. Germline V lookup: CDR1 LGHDT, CDR2 YNNKEL (reference sequence). Losses at the gene ends were 4 bases for V and 3 bases for J; bases not matched to a gene: 2. The CDR3 is 13 residues long. The CDR3 DNA follows: TGTGCCAGCAGCCGCGGGACAGACTATGGCTACACCTTC. It encodes CASSRGTDYGYTF.

The table lists this clone with a few counts. V usage is TRBV6-5 and J usage is TRBJ2-7; D perhaps matches TRBD1 (6 bases). The V end was cut by 8 bases, the J end by 0 bases, with 11 bases between. Germline V gene lookup returns CDR1 MNHEY and CDR2 SVGAGI. The CDR3 runs 13 residues. CDR3 region: CASLQGYSYEQYF. In nucleotides, the CDR3 is TGTGCCAGCCTACAGGGATACTCCTACGAGCAGTACTTC.

V usage is TRBV2 and J usage is TRBJ2-5; possibly TRBD1 for D (5 bases). The CDR3 has 13 amino acids. Germline V lookup: CDR1 SNHLY, CDR2 FYNNEI. Deletions cut 3 bases from V and 5 bases from J, with 10 bases between. For the CDR3, the DNA is TGTGCCAGCAGTGACAGGGTGGAGGAGACCCAGTACTTC. This translates into CASSDRVEETQYF.